Listed below are T cell receptor beta chains from one sample, sequenced in a study of blood T cell repertoires in COVID-19. Repertoires were generated with immunoSEQ multiplex PCR, while TCRdb's copy carries only in-frame clones and drops some. Counted here are about 240,000 clones, approximately 78% occurring once; the ten biggest clones make up roughly 8.2%. Sample: peripheral blood. All receptors come from a woman of 80 years or more with COVID-19, enrolled during active disease. CDR3s include the opening cysteine and the closing phenylalanine or tryptophan. Fields, in order: clone size, J gene, D gene, V gene, CDR3 protein, CDR3 DNA. The D gene is left open where the match is weak. Not every row has a clone size; where given, it reads once, few, many or a size class.

abundance: .
j_gene: TRBJ1-4
d_gene: .
v_gene: TRBV28
CDR3aa: CASSPLGEKLFF
CDR3nt: TGTGCCAGCAGCCCCCTAGGCGAAAAACTGTTTTTT

abundance: once
j_gene: TRBJ1-2
d_gene: TRBD1
v_gene: TRBV27
CDR3aa: CASRPGQTYGYTF
CDR3nt: TGTGCCAGCAGACCGGGACAGACCTATGGCTACACCTTC

abundance: .
j_gene: TRBJ1-5
d_gene: .
v_gene: TRBV7-2
CDR3aa: CASSLGQGQFQPQHF
CDR3nt: TGTGCCAGCAGCTTAGGCCAGGGGCAGTTTCAGCCCCAGCATTTT

abundance: .
j_gene: TRBJ1-6
d_gene: .
v_gene: TRBV2
CDR3aa: CASSGEKSPLHF
CDR3nt: TGTGCCAGCAGTGGAGAAAAGTCACCCCTCCACTTT

abundance: .
j_gene: TRBJ2-3
d_gene: TRBD1
v_gene: TRBV7-2
CDR3aa: CASSLDRGTTFRSTDTQYF
CDR3nt: TGTGCCAGCAGCTTAGACAGGGGTACGACCTTTAGGAGCACAGATACACAGTATTTT

abundance: .
j_gene: TRBJ2-1
d_gene: .
v_gene: TRBV5-4
CDR3aa: CASSFSGSIYNEQFF
CDR3nt: TGTGCCAGCAGCTTCAGCGGTTCAATTTACAATGAGCAGTTCTTC

abundance: few
j_gene: TRBJ2-2
d_gene: TRBD1
v_gene: TRBV6-5
CDR3aa: CASSYRGGQGAGELFF
CDR3nt: TGTGCCAGCAGTTACAGGGGGGGACAGGGGGCCGGGGAGCTGTTTTTT

abundance: .
j_gene: TRBJ1-1
d_gene: .
v_gene: TRBV19
CDR3aa: CASSKRWGGGGNTEAFF
CDR3nt: TGTGCCAGTAGTAAAAGATGGGGAGGTGGTGGGAACACTGAAGCTTTCTTT

abundance: .
j_gene: TRBJ1-2
d_gene: TRBD1
v_gene: TRBV18
CDR3aa: CASSPSGTGGHGYTF
CDR3nt: TGTGCCAGCTCACCATCCGGGACAGGGGGTCATGGCTACACCTTC

abundance: once
j_gene: TRBJ2-1
d_gene: TRBD2
v_gene: TRBV4-3
CDR3aa: CASSWTSGDNEQFF
CDR3nt: TGCGCCAGCAGTTGGACTAGCGGTGACAATGAGCAGTTCTTC

abundance: .
j_gene: TRBJ2-1
d_gene: TRBD2
v_gene: TRBV7-3
CDR3aa: CASSGPSGTSGGAYNEQFF
CDR3nt: TGTGCCAGCAGCGGCCCCTCCGGGACTAGCGGGGGGGCCTACAATGAGCAGTTCTTC

abundance: .
j_gene: TRBJ1-1
d_gene: TRBD1
v_gene: TRBV18
CDR3aa: CASANGRGVSTEAFF
CDR3nt: TGTGCCAGCGCAAATGGCAGGGGGGTTAGCACTGAAGCTTTCTTT

abundance: .
j_gene: TRBJ1-5
d_gene: .
v_gene: TRBV4-1
CDR3aa: CASSQSLYSNQPQHF
CDR3nt: TGCGCCAGCAGCCAAAGCCTCTATAGCAATCAGCCCCAGCATTTT

abundance: .
j_gene: TRBJ1-5
d_gene: .
v_gene: TRBV6-6
CDR3aa: CASSYSGGDNQPQHF
CDR3nt: TGTGCCAGCAGTTACTCCGGGGGAGACAATCAGCCCCAGCATTTT

abundance: .
j_gene: TRBJ1-2
d_gene: TRBD1
v_gene: TRBV7-8
CDR3aa: CASSLMGQGRDGYTF
CDR3nt: TGTGCCAGCAGCTTAATGGGACAGGGTAGGGATGGCTACACCTTC

abundance: .
j_gene: TRBJ1-2
d_gene: TRBD1
v_gene: TRBV29-1
CDR3aa: CSVESGQGRDAYTF
CDR3nt: TGCAGCGTTGAATCTGGACAGGGACGAGATGCTTACACCTTC

abundance: few
j_gene: TRBJ1-1
d_gene: .
v_gene: TRBV18
CDR3aa: CASSPPIGTEAFF
CDR3nt: TGTGCCAGCTCACCACCGATCGGCACTGAAGCTTTCTTT

abundance: .
j_gene: TRBJ1-1
d_gene: TRBD1
v_gene: TRBV19
CDR3aa: CASTKQGAVAFF
CDR3nt: TGTGCCAGTACTAAACAGGGGGCCGTAGCTTTCTTT

abundance: .
j_gene: TRBJ1-5
d_gene: .
v_gene: TRBV7-9
CDR3aa: CASSPRGGPGQPQHF
CDR3nt: TGTGCCAGCAGTCCTAGGGGGGGCCCAGGACAGCCCCAGCATTTT

abundance: .
j_gene: TRBJ1-2
d_gene: TRBD1
v_gene: TRBV29-1
CDR3aa: CSVADRGGGYTF
CDR3nt: TGCAGCGTCGCGGACAGGGGCGGAGGCTACACCTTC

abundance: .
j_gene: TRBJ1-2
d_gene: .
v_gene: TRBV29-1
CDR3aa: CSVAGLWGGENYGYTF
CDR3nt: TGCAGCGTTGCGGGGTTGTGGGGGGGAGAAAACTATGGCTACACCTTC

abundance: once
j_gene: TRBJ1-2
d_gene: TRBD1
v_gene: TRBV4-1
CDR3aa: CASSQEDRGPYYGYTF
CDR3nt: TGCGCCAGCAGCCAAGAGGACAGGGGGCCCTATTATGGCTACACCTTC

abundance: once
j_gene: TRBJ2-7
d_gene: .
v_gene: TRBV5-4
CDR3aa: CASSLNRVGYEQYF
CDR3nt: TGTGCCAGCAGCTTGAACAGGGTAGGCTACGAGCAGTACTTC

abundance: .
j_gene: TRBJ1-5
d_gene: TRBD1
v_gene: TRBV27
CDR3aa: CASSPYSTGRPNQPQHF
CDR3nt: TGTGCCAGCAGTCCTTACTCGACAGGGCGCCCCAATCAGCCCCAGCATTTT

abundance: .
j_gene: TRBJ2-7
d_gene: TRBD2
v_gene: TRBV28
CDR3aa: CASYGTSGSGYEQYF
CDR3nt: TGTGCCAGTTACGGGACTAGCGGATCGGGGTACGAGCAGTACTTC

abundance: .
j_gene: TRBJ1-1
d_gene: .
v_gene: TRBV29-1
CDR3aa: CSVVEMSGAFF
CDR3nt: TGCAGCGTTGTCGAGATGTCGGGGGCTTTCTTT

abundance: .
j_gene: TRBJ1-6
d_gene: .
v_gene: TRBV14
CDR3aa: CASSQITKSNSPLHF
CDR3nt: TGTGCCAGCAGCCAAATAACGAAGAGTAATTCACCCCTCCACTTT

abundance: .
j_gene: TRBJ1-4
d_gene: .
v_gene: TRBV5-1
CDR3aa: CASSGSGDPNEKLFF
CDR3nt: TGCGCCAGCAGCGGGTCAGGGGACCCTAATGAAAAACTGTTTTTT

abundance: .
j_gene: TRBJ1-1
d_gene: .
v_gene: TRBV3-1/TRBV3-2
CDR3aa: CASSQGSVNEAFF
CDR3nt: TGTGCCAGCAGCCAAGGATCAGTGAATGAAGCTTTCTTT

abundance: .
j_gene: TRBJ1-1
d_gene: .
v_gene: TRBV12-3/TRBV12-4
CDR3aa: CASSFFYEAFF
CDR3nt: TGTGCCAGCAGTTTCTTCTATGAAGCTTTCTTT

abundance: .
j_gene: TRBJ2-3
d_gene: .
v_gene: TRBV18
CDR3aa: CASSPVSGDTQYF
CDR3nt: TGTGCCAGCTCACCCGTGTCCGGAGATACGCAGTATTTT

abundance: few
j_gene: TRBJ1-3
d_gene: .
v_gene: TRBV7-9
CDR3aa: CASRKETSGNTIYF
CDR3nt: TGTGCCAGCAGGAAGGAGACCTCTGGAAACACCATATATTTT

abundance: .
j_gene: TRBJ1-4
d_gene: .
v_gene: TRBV5-1
CDR3aa: CASTEGATNEKLFF
CDR3nt: TGCGCCAGCACCGAAGGGGCAACTAATGAAAAACTGTTTTTT

abundance: .
j_gene: TRBJ1-4
d_gene: .
v_gene: TRBV5-5
CDR3aa: CASNRGGNEKLFF
CDR3nt: TGTGCCAGCAACCGTGGAGGAAATGAAAAACTGTTTTTT

abundance: .
j_gene: TRBJ2-7
d_gene: .
v_gene: TRBV6-2/TRBV6-3
CDR3aa: CASSYSLSSYEQYF
CDR3nt: TGTGCCAGCAGTTACTCGCTTAGCTCCTACGAGCAGTACTTC

abundance: .
j_gene: TRBJ2-7
d_gene: TRBD1
v_gene: TRBV19
CDR3aa: CASSPGTGSPFSYEQYF
CDR3nt: TGTGCCAGTAGTCCCGGGACAGGGAGCCCCTTCTCCTACGAGCAGTACTTC

abundance: .
j_gene: TRBJ1-2
d_gene: .
v_gene: TRBV5-1
CDR3aa: CASSLVGATGGEGYGYTF
CDR3nt: TGCGCCAGCAGCTTGGTTGGGGCGACAGGCGGTGAAGGCTATGGCTACACCTTC

abundance: .
j_gene: TRBJ2-3
d_gene: .
v_gene: TRBV19
CDR3aa: CASSMGDPTDTQYF
CDR3nt: TGTGCCAGTAGTATGGGAGACCCGACAGATACGCAGTATTTT

abundance: .
j_gene: TRBJ1-2
d_gene: TRBD1
v_gene: TRBV10-3
CDR3aa: CAISETPSDEGATF
CDR3nt: TGTGCCATCAGTGAGACGCCTAGCGATGAGGGGGCGACCTTC

abundance: once
j_gene: TRBJ2-1
d_gene: .
v_gene: TRBV5-5
CDR3aa: CASSQGGASYNEQFF
CDR3nt: TGTGCCAGCAGCCAGGGGGGAGCCTCCTACAATGAGCAGTTCTTC

abundance: few
j_gene: TRBJ2-5
d_gene: .
v_gene: TRBV24-1
CDR3aa: CATSGGQGRGETQYF
CDR3nt: TGTGCCACCAGTGGTGGGCAGGGGCGAGGGGAGACCCAGTACTTC

abundance: .
j_gene: TRBJ2-1
d_gene: .
v_gene: TRBV7-2
CDR3aa: CASSSTSQALMEQFF
CDR3nt: TGTGCCAGCAGCTCGACCTCTCAGGCCCTAATGGAGCAGTTCTTC

abundance: .
j_gene: TRBJ1-1
d_gene: TRBD1
v_gene: TRBV18
CDR3aa: CASSPTGGVWNTEAFF
CDR3nt: TGTGCCAGCTCACCTACAGGGGGGGTTTGGAACACTGAAGCTTTCTTT

abundance: .
j_gene: TRBJ2-1
d_gene: .
v_gene: TRBV29-1
CDR3aa: CSDRFYNEQFF
CDR3nt: TGCAGCGACAGGTTCTACAATGAGCAGTTCTTC

abundance: .
j_gene: TRBJ2-1
d_gene: TRBD2
v_gene: TRBV7-9
CDR3aa: CASSIGELAGVDEQFF
CDR3nt: TGTGCCAGCAGTATAGGCGAACTAGCGGGAGTGGATGAGCAGTTCTTC

abundance: .
j_gene: TRBJ2-1
d_gene: .
v_gene: TRBV7-9
CDR3aa: CASSFEGSREFF
CDR3nt: TGTGCCAGCAGCTTCGAAGGGAGTCGAGAATTCTTC

abundance: .
j_gene: TRBJ1-1
d_gene: .
v_gene: TRBV5-1
CDR3aa: CASSQDRENTEAFF
CDR3nt: TGCGCCAGCAGCCAGGACAGAGAGAACACTGAAGCTTTCTTT

abundance: once
j_gene: TRBJ2-2
d_gene: TRBD1
v_gene: TRBV7-9
CDR3aa: CASSTGTARAGELFF
CDR3nt: TGTGCCAGCAGCACGGGGACAGCCCGTGCAGGGGAGCTGTTTTTT

abundance: once
j_gene: TRBJ2-5
d_gene: TRBD1
v_gene: TRBV2
CDR3aa: CASRYRGLREETQYF
CDR3nt: TGTGCCAGCCGTTACAGGGGGTTGAGGGAAGAGACCCAGTACTTC

abundance: once
j_gene: TRBJ1-1
d_gene: .
v_gene: TRBV19
CDR3aa: CASSINMGRGNTEAFF
CDR3nt: TGTGCCAGTAGTATAAATATGGGCAGGGGGAACACTGAAGCTTTCTTT

abundance: .
j_gene: TRBJ1-1
d_gene: .
v_gene: TRBV11-2
CDR3aa: CASSLDLRGSEAFF
CDR3nt: TGTGCCAGCAGCTTAGATCTCAGGGGATCTGAAGCTTTCTTT

abundance: .
j_gene: TRBJ1-5
d_gene: TRBD1
v_gene: TRBV18
CDR3aa: CASSPASQGAQHF
CDR3nt: TGTGCCAGCTCACCAGCCTCCCAGGGGGCCCAGCATTTT

abundance: .
j_gene: TRBJ1-6
d_gene: TRBD1
v_gene: TRBV6-5
CDR3aa: CASSYRGQGNNSPLHF
CDR3nt: TGTGCCAGCAGTTACCGAGGACAGGGGAATAATTCACCCCTCCACTTT